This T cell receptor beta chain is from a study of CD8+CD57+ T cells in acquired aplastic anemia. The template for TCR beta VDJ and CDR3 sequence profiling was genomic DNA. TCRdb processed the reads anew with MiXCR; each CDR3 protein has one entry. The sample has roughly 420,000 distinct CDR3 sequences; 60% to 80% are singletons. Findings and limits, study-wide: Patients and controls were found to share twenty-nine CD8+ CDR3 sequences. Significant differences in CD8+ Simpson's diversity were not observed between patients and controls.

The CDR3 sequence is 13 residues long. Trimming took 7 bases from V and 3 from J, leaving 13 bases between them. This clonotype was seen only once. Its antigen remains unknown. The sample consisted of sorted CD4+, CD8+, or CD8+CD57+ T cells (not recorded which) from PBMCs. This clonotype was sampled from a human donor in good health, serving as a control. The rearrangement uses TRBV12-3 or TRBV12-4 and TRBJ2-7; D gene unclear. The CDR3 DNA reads TGTGCCAGCACCCTTGCGGCCAACTACGAGCAGTACTTC. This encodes CASTLAANYEQYF.